These T cell receptor beta chains were read from a single sample in a study of T cell responses to AZD1222 COVID-19 vaccine. Method: immunoSEQ multiplex PCR; TCRdb's copy keeps in-frame clones and lacks some. The table lists approximately 110,000 clones, approximately 90% of them singletons, with about 9.7% in the top ten. The material sequenced was peripheral blood, taken on day 0 of AZD1222 vaccination. The receptors come from an adult in good health. Both conserved end residues are part of each CDR3. The order of the fields is V gene, J gene, clone size, D gene, CDR3 protein. The D gene is left open where the match is weak. For some rows the clone size is stated as once, few or many, or as a class when expanded; others skip it.

TRBV6-2/TRBV6-3	TRBJ1-1	-	TRBD1	CASSYPTGVNTEAFF
TRBV15	TRBJ1-3	-	TRBD1	CATREQGFSGNTIYF
TRBV7-6	TRBJ1-3	-	-	CASSLAMGSGGNTIYF
TRBV4-3	TRBJ2-1	-	-	CASSQVLDRNEQFF
TRBV19	TRBJ1-1	-	-	CASRQSDTEAFF
TRBV7-9	TRBJ2-7	-	TRBD1	CASSPGQSLNEQYF
TRBV19	TRBJ2-7	once	-	CASSPGGAVQKKQYF
TRBV9	TRBJ2-5	-	TRBD2	CASSVGITLAGVETQYF
TRBV18	TRBJ1-1	-	-	CASSPLGEAFF
TRBV28	TRBJ1-3	-	-	CASSFGPAGNTIYF
TRBV5-6	TRBJ1-5	-	-	CASSILLGNQPQHF
TRBV5-1	TRBJ1-1	-	-	CASSSTEGVEAFF
TRBV3-1/TRBV3-2	TRBJ1-2	-	TRBD1	CASSPLRGGAGYGYTF
TRBV28	TRBJ1-6	-	-	CASTSPVGNSPLHF
TRBV12-3/TRBV12-4	TRBJ2-7	-	TRBD1	CASSGQGVYEQYF
TRBV4-3	TRBJ2-2	-	TRBD1	CASSWDRETGELFF
TRBV7-8	TRBJ2-5	-	-	CASSKGAVSGVSWETQYF
TRBV5-1	TRBJ2-7	-	-	CASSLNELHSYEQYF
TRBV7-6	TRBJ1-3	-	-	CASSLATPGNTIYF
TRBV25-1	TRBJ2-5	-	-	CASSSFGPQETQYF
TRBV11-2	TRBJ2-1	-	-	CASSYSGTRTVEQFF
TRBV27	TRBJ2-7	-	-	CASSNPRDSYEQYF
TRBV29-1	TRBJ1-1	-	-	CSGGGRDTNTEAFF
TRBV20-1	TRBJ2-3	-	TRBD2	CSAGGTSGTDTQYF
TRBV2	TRBJ1-1	once	-	CASSESPGVETEAFF
TRBV24-1	TRBJ2-7	-	TRBD1	CATSDGNRGTYEQYF
TRBV6-2/TRBV6-3	TRBJ2-5	-	-	CASSLLRRRELGETQYF
TRBV11-2	TRBJ2-3	-	TRBD1	CASSLVQGDSTDTQYF